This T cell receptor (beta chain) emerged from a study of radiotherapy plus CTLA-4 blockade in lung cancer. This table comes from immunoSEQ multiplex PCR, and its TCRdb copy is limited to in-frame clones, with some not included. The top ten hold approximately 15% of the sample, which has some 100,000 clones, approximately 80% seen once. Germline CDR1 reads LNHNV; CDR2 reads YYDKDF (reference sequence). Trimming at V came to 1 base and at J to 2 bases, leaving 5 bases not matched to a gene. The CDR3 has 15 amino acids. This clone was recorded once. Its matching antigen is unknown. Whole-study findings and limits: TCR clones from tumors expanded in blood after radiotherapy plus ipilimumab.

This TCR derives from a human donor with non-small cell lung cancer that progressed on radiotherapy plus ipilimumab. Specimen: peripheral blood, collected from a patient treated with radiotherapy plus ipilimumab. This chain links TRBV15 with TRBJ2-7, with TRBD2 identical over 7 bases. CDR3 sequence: CATSRVILAAYEQYF. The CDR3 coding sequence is TGTGCCACCAGCAGAGTGATCCTAGCGGCCTACGAGCAGTACTTC.